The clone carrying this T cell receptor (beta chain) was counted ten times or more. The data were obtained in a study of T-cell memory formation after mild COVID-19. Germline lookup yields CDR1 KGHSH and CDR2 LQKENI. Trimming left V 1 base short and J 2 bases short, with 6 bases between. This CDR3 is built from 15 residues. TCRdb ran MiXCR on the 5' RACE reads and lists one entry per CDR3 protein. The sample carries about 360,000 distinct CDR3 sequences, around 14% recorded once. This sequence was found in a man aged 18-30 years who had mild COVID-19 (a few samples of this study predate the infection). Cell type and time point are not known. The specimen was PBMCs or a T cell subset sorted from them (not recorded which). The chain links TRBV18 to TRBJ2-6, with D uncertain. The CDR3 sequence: CASSPLGTGANVLTF. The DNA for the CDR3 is TGTGCCAGCTCACCACTGGGGACTGGGGCCAACGTCCTGACTTTC.